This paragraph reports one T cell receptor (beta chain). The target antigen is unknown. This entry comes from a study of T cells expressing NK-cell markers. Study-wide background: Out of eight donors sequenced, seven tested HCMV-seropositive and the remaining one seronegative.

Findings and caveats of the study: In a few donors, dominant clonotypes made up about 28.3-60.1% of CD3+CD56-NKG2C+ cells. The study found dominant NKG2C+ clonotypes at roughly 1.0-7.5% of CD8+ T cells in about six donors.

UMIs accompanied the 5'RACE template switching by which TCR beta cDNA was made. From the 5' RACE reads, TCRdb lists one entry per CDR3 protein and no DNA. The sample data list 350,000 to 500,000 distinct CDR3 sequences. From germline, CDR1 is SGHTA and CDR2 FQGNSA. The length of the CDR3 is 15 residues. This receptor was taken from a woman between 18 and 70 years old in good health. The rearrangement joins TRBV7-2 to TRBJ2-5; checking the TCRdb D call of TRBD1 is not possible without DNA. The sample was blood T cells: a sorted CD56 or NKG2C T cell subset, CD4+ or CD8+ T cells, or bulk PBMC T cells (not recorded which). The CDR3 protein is CASSSQTGIQETQYF.